The clone carrying this T cell receptor beta chain was recorded only once. Only in-frame clones appear in the TCRdb table, and some are missing; sequencing was by immunoSEQ multiplex PCR. The sample has hundreds of thousands of clones; roughly 87% are singletons. The sample originates from a study of blood T cell repertoires in COVID-19. Study as a whole: Specimens from acute and convalescent COVID-19 originated in the United States, Italy and Spain. Nucleic acid was either cDNA or gDNA, and it came from T cells, B-cell-depleted T cells, or PBMCs.

The V gene's germline CDR1 is MDHEN and CDR2 SYDVKM. The V gene lost 2 bases and the J gene lost 8 bases, with 15 bases spanning the gap. The CDR3 contains 14 residues. Cohort assignment relied on participant-reported clinical history. Before being deemed recovered, Cohort 3 donors had two negative PCRs, clearance, or symptom resolution. The origin of this receptor is a woman aged 40 to 55 who had recovered from COVID-19. The specimen was PBMCs or T cells enriched from blood (not recorded which). The chain employs TRBV28 and TRBJ1-2; D remains ambiguous. The CDR3 nucleotides read TGTGCCAGCAGTTTAGTGGGGAGGGCGAGCGGCTACACCTTC. It encodes CASSLVGRASGYTF.